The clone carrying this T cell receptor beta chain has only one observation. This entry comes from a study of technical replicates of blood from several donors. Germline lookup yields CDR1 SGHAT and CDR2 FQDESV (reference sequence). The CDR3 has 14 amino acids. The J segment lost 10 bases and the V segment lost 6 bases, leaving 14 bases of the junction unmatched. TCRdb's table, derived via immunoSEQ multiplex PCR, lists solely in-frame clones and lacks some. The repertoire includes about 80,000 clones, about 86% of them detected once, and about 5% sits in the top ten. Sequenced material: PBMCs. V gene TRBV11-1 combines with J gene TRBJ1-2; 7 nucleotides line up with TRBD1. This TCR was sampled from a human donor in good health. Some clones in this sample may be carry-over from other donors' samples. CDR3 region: CASSEVTTGPDYTF. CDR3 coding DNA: TGTGCCAGCAGTGAGGTGACGACAGGGCCCGACTACACCTTC.